This T cell receptor beta chain was sequenced during a study of early T cells in non-severe SARS-CoV-2 infection (dated by TCRdb to about 2021). About the investigation overall: TCR sequencing used bulk RNA from unsorted whole blood, so alpha and beta chains could not be paired.

The CDR3 covers 11 residues, taking in both the cysteine and the phenylalanine. The CDR3 DNA has 33 bases and is translated from base 1. For CDR1 and CDR2, the germline V gene (reference sequence) lists DFQATT and SNEGSKA. V is clipped by 6 bases and J by 4 bases, and the sequence between their germline boundaries is 6 bases long. This clonotype was detected ten times or more. The clone's antigen remains unknown. Qualities for individual bases were not recorded, and no much larger clone is one base off. Set within a cohort of healthcare workers in London, UK, this nested case-control study involved weekly PCR testing of nasopharyngeal swabs along with blood sampling. Between 23 and 31 March 2020, the week of the UK lockdown, healthcare workers were enrolled and then followed up weekly for as long as 16 weeks. Library preparation was by 5' RACE. The listed sequencing device is NextSeq 500. In the TCR library protocol, unique molecular identifiers were attached to individual cDNA molecules to correct for PCR bias and sequencing error. Sequencing covered both TCR alpha and beta chains, and within each sample the abundances of alpha and beta sequences were tightly co-correlated. On the authors' methods: Decombinator V4 was used to annotate the V gene, J gene and CDR3 of the TCR sequences. TCRs were defined as expanded if a significant change between any two time points was detected under a Poisson model with p below 0.0001. TCR abundances were normalised to the total number of TCRs sequenced per sample and were expressed as counts per million. MAIT TCRs were defined by TRAV1-2 paired with TRAJ12, TRAJ20 or TRAJ33, and iNKT TCRs by TRAV10 paired with TRAJ18. VDJdb, accessed 1 November 2021, was searched for CMV, EBV and SARS-CoV-2 annotated TCRs, excluding TCRs annotated for multiple antigens. Using fastp trimming at Q25 and MiXCR clonotype assembly, TCRdb reanalyzed the public sequencing data and kept in-frame beta chains. Each CDR3 protein appears once, grouped with its most common genes and DNA. TCRdb's processing, not the authors' own work, is the source of the V and J calls. Here the sample has about 61,000 distinct CDR3 sequences; under 14% occur a single time. The ten largest clones take up 1.7% of the sample.

Results the study describes overall, beyond this receptor: VDJdb matching was skewed toward anti-spike CD8 responses and likely underestimated virus-specific expansions, missing private and CD4 specificities.

This TCR derives from an adult who was a healthcare worker with PCR-confirmed SARS-CoV-2 infection or an uninfected control (not recorded which). What was sequenced was whole blood. The receptor chain draws on TRBV20-1 and TRBJ1-4; no confident D gene assignment can be made. The sequence in DNA is TGCAGTGCCCCGTTTAATGAAAAACTGTTTTTT. It encodes CSAPFNEKLFF.